Given below is one T cell receptor (beta chain) in context. This specimen belongs to a study of blood T cell repertoires in COVID-19. Whole-study context: Nucleic acid was either cDNA or gDNA, and it came from T cells, B-cell-depleted T cells, or PBMCs.

With 1 base removed from V and 5 bases from J, the gap between germline ends came to 12 bases. This CDR3 is 15 amino acids long. Germline loops: CDR1 SGHDT, CDR2 YYEEEE. Original data processing: For nucleated cells, counts were estimated from reference gene primer amplification. Method: immunoSEQ multiplex PCR; TCRdb's copy keeps in-frame clones and lacks some. From that table come the V and J calls and clone size; the DNA was used to work out D and trimming. The sample yields about 220,000 clones, roughly 84% seen once. This sequence joins TRBV5-6 and TRBJ1-4; weak D call: TRBD1 (5 bases). The sequenced sample was peripheral blood. The source of this sequence is a man between 45 and 60 years old with active or convalescent COVID-19. CDR3 bases: TGTGCCAGCAGCTTGACGCAGGAGGGGAATGAAAAACTGTTTTTT. Translation gives CASSLTQEGNEKLFF.